This T cell receptor (beta chain) was retrieved from a study of blood T cell repertoires in COVID-19. Study-level information: The samples span acute and convalescent COVID-19 from the United States, Italy and Spain. Nucleic acid was either cDNA or gDNA, and it came from T cells, B-cell-depleted T cells, or PBMCs.

This clone came up a few times. As originally analysed: Estimated nucleated cell counts came from reference gene primer amplification. Here immunoSEQ multiplex PCR was the method, and the copy in TCRdb shows in-frame clones only, minus some. The V and J calls and clone size come from that table; D and trimming were worked out from the DNA. The data contain around 140,000 clones, roughly 79% of them singletons. V was trimmed by 2 bases and J by 3 bases, leaving 16 bases between them. Per germline, CDR1 MNHEY and CDR2 SVGEGT. The CDR3 extends over 16 amino acids. The chain joins TRBV6-2 or TRBV6-3 to TRBJ1-1, with D unclear. The clonotype was recovered from an older woman with active or convalescent COVID-19. The sequencing input was peripheral blood. Here the CDR3 DNA reads TGTGCCAGCAGTTACGGATTGCGGAGGATGGACACTGAAGCTTTCTTT. This codes for CASSYGLRRMDTEAFF.